This T cell receptor (beta chain) originates from a study of cytomegalovirus exposure and HLA in healthy donors. The V end was cut by 2 bases, the J end by 4 bases, with 13 bases between. CDR3 size: 15 residues. Looked up from germline, CDR1 is MNHEY and CDR2 is SMNVEV (reference sequence). Profiled with immunoSEQ multiplex PCR; TCRdb holds only in-frame clones, not every one. Seen here are approximately 46,000 clones, approximately 93% observed once, and the top ten hold over 2%. The sample consisted of PBMCs. This clonotype was obtained from a woman younger than 35 in good health and CMV-seronegative. The chain links TRBV27 to TRBJ2-3; D may be TRBD2 (5 bases). CDR3 sequence (DNA): TGTGCCAGCAGTTTAACCGCTAGCTCGGCAGATACGCAGTATTTT. This encodes CASSLTASSADTQYF.